A single TCR beta chain is shown here with its context. This CDR3 contains 13 residues. V dropped 6 bases and J dropped 4 bases, with 12 bases sitting between them. In germline, CDR1 is LNHNV, CDR2 YYDKDF (reference sequence). These data belong to a study of blood T cell repertoires in COVID-19. Study-wide context: Donors in the United States, Italy and Spain gave samples during acute or convalescent COVID-19.

The authors' processing: Amplification of reference gene primers was used by the study to estimate nucleated cell counts. Libraries were prepared by immunoSEQ multiplex PCR; TCRdb keeps only in-frame clonotypes and omits some of them. V and J calls and clone size are those listed in that table; D and trimming were worked out from the DNA. This table holds about 250,000 clones, about 86% found once. This chain joins TRBV15 and TRBJ1-2, with D tentatively TRBD1 (6 bases). The specimen sequenced was peripheral blood. The source of this sequence is a person between 70 and 80 years old with COVID-19, enrolled during active disease. Here the CDR3 reads CATSVTGSYGYTF. DNA of the CDR3: TGTGCCACCAGTGTAACAGGGTCCTATGGCTACACCTTC.